This T cell receptor (beta chain) was recovered during a study of T-cell memory formation after mild COVID-19. Looking at the study overall: Each donor largely had its own TCR clusters.

TCRdb processed the 5' RACE reads anew with MiXCR; each CDR3 protein has one entry. Of 49,000 or so distinct CDR3 sequences in the sample, 5.5% to 7.5% were seen once. A few counts support this clonotype. No antigen is known for it. The length of the CDR3 is 14 residues. J lost 0 bases, V lost 7 bases, and 2 bases had no gene match. Study-wide results and limits: Balance between CD4 and CD8 was seen in clones contracting day 15 to 85, and a CD4+ lean was seen in later expanders. Mostly located in CM and EM were contracting CD4+ clones, with contracting CD8+ clones located in EMRA. Pre-infection memory held some responding clones, suggesting pre-existing cross-reactive T cells responded.

This chain connects TRBV12-3 or TRBV12-4 to TRBJ2-3, with 9 bases identical to TRBD2. This receptor was obtained from a man aged 18 to 29 who had mild COVID-19 (a few samples of this study predate the infection). Cell type and time point are not known. Sequencing was performed on PBMCs or a T cell subset sorted from them (not recorded which). This CDR3 reads CASISGGSTDTQYF. CDR3 nucleotide sequence: TGTGCCAGCATCAGCGGGGGGAGCACAGATACGCAGTATTTT.